This TCR beta chain was documented in a study of T cells in women clearing cervical HPV infection. Profiling relied on immunoSEQ multiplex PCR, and the TCRdb table lists in-frame clones only, not all of them. Seen in this sample are under 50,000 clones; the ten most common clones hold less than 6%. V dropped 6 bases and J dropped 3; count of bases not matched to a gene: 5. CDR1 is LNHDA, CDR2 SQIVND, per germline (reference sequence). The CDR3 runs 14 residues. Worth noting for this clone: The CDR3 end lies 3 residues beyond the end of the read and is filled in from the germline J gene.

The sequence derives from a woman between 18 and 70 years old with a cervical HPV16 infection that either progressed to CIN3+ or cleared (not recorded which). The chain carries TRBV19 and TRBJ2-1, with TRBD1 matching 7 bases. The sequencing sample was made of blood buffy coat. CDR3 protein: CASSLRDSYNEQFF. The CDR3 DNA, read in part, is TGTGCCAGTAGCCTCCGGGACAGCTACAATGAG.